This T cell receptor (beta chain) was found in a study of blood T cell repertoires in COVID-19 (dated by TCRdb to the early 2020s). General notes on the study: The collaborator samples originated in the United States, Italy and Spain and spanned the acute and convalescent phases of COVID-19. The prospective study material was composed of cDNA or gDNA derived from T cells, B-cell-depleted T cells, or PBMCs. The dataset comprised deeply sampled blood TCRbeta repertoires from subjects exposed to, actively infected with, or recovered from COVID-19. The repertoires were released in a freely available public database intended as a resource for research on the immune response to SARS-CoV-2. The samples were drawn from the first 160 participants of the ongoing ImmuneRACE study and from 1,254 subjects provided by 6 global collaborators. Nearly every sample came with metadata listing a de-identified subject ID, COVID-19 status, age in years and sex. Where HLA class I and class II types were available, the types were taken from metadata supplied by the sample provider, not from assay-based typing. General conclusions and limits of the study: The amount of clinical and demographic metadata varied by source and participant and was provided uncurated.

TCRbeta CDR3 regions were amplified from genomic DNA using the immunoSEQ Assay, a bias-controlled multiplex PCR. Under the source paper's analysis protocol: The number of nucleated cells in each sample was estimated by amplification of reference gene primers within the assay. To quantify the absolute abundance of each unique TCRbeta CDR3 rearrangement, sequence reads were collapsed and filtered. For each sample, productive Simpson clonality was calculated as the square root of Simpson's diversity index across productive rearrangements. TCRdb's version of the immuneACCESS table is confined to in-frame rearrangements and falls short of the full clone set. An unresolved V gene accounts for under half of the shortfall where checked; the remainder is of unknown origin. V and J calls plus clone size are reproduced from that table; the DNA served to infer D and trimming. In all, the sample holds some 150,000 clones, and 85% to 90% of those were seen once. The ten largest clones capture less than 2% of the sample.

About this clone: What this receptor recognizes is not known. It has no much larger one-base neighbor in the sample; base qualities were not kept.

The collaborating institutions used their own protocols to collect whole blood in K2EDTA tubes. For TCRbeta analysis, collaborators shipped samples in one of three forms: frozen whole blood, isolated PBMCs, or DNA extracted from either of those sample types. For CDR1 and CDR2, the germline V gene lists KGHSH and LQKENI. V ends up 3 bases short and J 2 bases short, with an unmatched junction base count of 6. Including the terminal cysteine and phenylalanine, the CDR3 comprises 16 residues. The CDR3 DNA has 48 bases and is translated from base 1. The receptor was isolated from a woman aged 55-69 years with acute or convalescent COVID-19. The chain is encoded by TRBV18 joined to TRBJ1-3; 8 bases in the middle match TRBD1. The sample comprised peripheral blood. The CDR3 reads CASSPIGTGTGNTIYF. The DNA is TGTGCCAGCTCACCCATCGGGACAGGCACTGGAAACACCATATATTTT.